This T cell receptor (beta chain) came from a study of CXCR3-negative and CXCR3-positive naive CD8 T cells. The CDR3 totals 14 residues. Germline-derived CDR1 and CDR2 are LNHDA and SQIVND (reference sequence). In preparing the TRB cDNA libraries, 5' RACE with UMI labels was used. TCRdb reprocessed the 5' RACE reads and keeps a single row for each CDR3 protein, giving no DNA. The table lists about 130,000 distinct CDR3 sequences. Concerning this clonotype: The antigen is not known.

Study-level results: Both naive subsets carried similar amounts of surface CD5, so TCR strength was inferred from TRB CDR3 properties. Naive CXCR3-positive cells had TRB CDR3s more hydrophobic than those of CXCR3-negative naive cells.

The sample consisted of naive CXCR3+ CD8+ T cells from blood. Subset denoted: CD45RO-CCR7+CD27+CD95- naive CD8+ T cells expressing CXCR3 (TNR3+). The sequence was collected from a human donor in good health. Some clones in this sample may be carry-over from other donors' samples. The gene calls are TRBV19 and TRBJ1-1. CDR3 in amino acids: CASSIWGLDTEAFF.